This TCR beta chain emerged from a study of CD8 T cells in Susac syndrome. Findings of the study overall: That the number of individuals in its TCR sequencing and HLA analysis was relatively small was acknowledged by the study.

Reverse transcription used about 0.45 to 1 ug RNA and random hexamers. TCRdb itself ran the immunoSEQ multiplex PCR reads through MiXCR, one entry per CDR3 protein. The sample holds some 110,000 distinct CDR3 sequences, 93% seen once. TCR beta from blood CD8+ and CD4+ T cells was sequenced. The germline V gene encodes CDR1 LNHDA and CDR2 SQIVND (reference sequence). The CDR3 is made up of 12 amino acids. The germline V and J ends were trimmed by 3 bases and 8 bases, with 8 bases remaining between them. Of note for this clonotype: Its cognate antigen is unknown.

The receptor comes from a human donor with multiple sclerosis. The source material was CD8+ T cells from PBMCs. The chain combines TRBV19 with TRBJ2-1; D call uncertain. CDR3 sequence: CASSIRTHEQFF. CDR3 nucleotide sequence: TGTGCCAGTAGTATCCGGACGCATGAGCAGTTCTTC.